The present entry profiles one T cell receptor (beta chain) with its context. V lost 8 bases, J lost 0 bases, and 4 bases stayed unmatched. The CDR3 runs 14 residues. RNA totalling about 0.45 to 1 ug underwent reverse transcription with random hexamers. immunoSEQ multiplex PCR amplified TCR beta CDR3 across 54 Vbeta, 13 Jbeta. TCRdb fed the immunoSEQ multiplex PCR reads into MiXCR, producing one record per CDR3 protein. The sample includes around 77,000 distinct CDR3 sequences, roughly 95% of them seen just once. This entry comes from a study of CD8 T cells in Susac syndrome. Sample: CD4+ T cells from PBMCs. V and J are TRBV12-3 or TRBV12-4 and TRBJ2-1; TRBD2 matches at 7 bases. This receptor was taken from a human donor with multiple sclerosis. The CDR3 sequence is CASGRGNSYNEQFF. CDR3 in DNA: TGTGCCAGCGGGCGGGGGAACTCCTACAATGAGCAGTTCTTC.